This T cell receptor (beta chain) is drawn from a study of Ad26.COV2.S vaccination and SARS-CoV-2 variants. Study-level information: COV1001, an Ad26.COV2.S trial, supplied this vaccine-arm donor. In the study, Ad26.COV2.S was injected intramuscularly once, or twice 56 days apart.

V lost 8 bases, J lost 14 bases, and 10 bases lay in between. There are 10 residues in the CDR3. Germline CDR1 is MNHEY and CDR2 is SVGAGI. The assay was immunoSEQ multiplex PCR, and TCRdb's table has in-frame clones only and misses some. The data contain roughly 300,000 clones, roughly 90% of them singletons. This clone appeared once. Its antigen remains unknown. General observations from the study: Vaccinated and placebo-treated recipients had similar non-spike TCR breadth.

The sample's treatment: approximately 18 received Ad26.COV2.S at low or high dose, single or two shots; roughly 5 received placebo; per-sample allocation not given. All samples were drawn on day 63, counting from the first vaccine or placebo injection. Vaccine was an Ad26 vector expressing Wuhan-strain SARS-CoV-2 spike. The clonotype was recovered from a person between 18 and 65 years old who received the Ad26.COV2.S COVID-19 vaccine or a placebo. The rearrangement links TRBV6-5 to TRBJ1-6; D is unclear. The sample consisted of peripheral blood, taken in a trial of Ad26.COV2.S vaccine versus placebo. CDR3 coding DNA: TGTGCCAGCGGCAGAGACACCCTCCACTTT. This translates into CASGRDTLHF.